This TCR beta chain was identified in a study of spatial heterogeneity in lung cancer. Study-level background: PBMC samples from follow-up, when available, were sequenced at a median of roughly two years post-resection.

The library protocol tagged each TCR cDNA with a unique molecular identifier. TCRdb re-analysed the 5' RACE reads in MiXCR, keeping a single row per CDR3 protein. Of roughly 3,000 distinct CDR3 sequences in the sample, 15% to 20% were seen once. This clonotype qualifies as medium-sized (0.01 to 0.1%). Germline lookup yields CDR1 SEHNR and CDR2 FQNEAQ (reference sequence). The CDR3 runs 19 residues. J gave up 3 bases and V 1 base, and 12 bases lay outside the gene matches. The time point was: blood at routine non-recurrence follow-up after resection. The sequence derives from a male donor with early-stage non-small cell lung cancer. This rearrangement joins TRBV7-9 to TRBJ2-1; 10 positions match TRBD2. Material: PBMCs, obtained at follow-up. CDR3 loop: CASSLGAVAGGFGYNEQFF. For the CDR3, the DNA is TGTGCCAGCAGCTTAGGAGCGGTAGCGGGGGGTTTTGGCTACAATGAGCAGTTCTTC.